The source of this TCR beta chain is a study of blood T cell repertoires in COVID-19. Study in general: Both acute and convalescent COVID-19 samples were obtained from the United States, Italy and Spain. Sample material is recorded as cDNA or gDNA derived from T cells, B-cell-depleted T cells, or PBMCs.

As handled by the study authors: Estimation of nucleated cell counts relied on the amplification of reference gene primers. TCRdb keeps only in-frame clones here, not all; method: immunoSEQ multiplex PCR. V and J calls and clone size are given by that table; D and trimming were obtained from the DNA. This table has tens of thousands of clones, 65% to 90% appearing once. The CDR3 is 14 residues long. Trimming took 5 bases from V and 9 from J, leaving 14 bases between them. CDR1 LGHDT and CDR2 YNNKEL come from the germline V gene (reference sequence). The chain is built from TRBV3-1 (or the pseudogene TRBV3-2) and TRBJ1-6; no clear D gene. Sequences were obtained from peripheral blood. This TCR derives from a woman aged 60-70 years with acute or convalescent COVID-19. CDR3 DNA sequence: TGTGCCAGCAGCGCTCAGGCCAATGGTTCACCCCTCCACTTT. Translating gives CASSAQANGSPLHF.